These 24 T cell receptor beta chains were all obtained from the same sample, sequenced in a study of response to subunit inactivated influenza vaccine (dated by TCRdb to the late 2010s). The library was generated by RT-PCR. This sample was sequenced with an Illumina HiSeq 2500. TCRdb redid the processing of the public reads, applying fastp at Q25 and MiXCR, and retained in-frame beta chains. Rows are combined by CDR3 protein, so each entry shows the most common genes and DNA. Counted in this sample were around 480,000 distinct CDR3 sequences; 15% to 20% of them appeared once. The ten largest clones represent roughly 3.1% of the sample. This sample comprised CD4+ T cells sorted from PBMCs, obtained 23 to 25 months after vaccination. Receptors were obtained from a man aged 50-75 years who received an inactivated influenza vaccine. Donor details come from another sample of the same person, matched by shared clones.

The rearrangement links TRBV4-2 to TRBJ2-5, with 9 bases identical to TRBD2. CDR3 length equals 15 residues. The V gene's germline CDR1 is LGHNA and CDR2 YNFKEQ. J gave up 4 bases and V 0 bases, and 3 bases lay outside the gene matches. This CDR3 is CASSQDPSGIETQYF. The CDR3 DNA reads TGTGCCAGCAGCCAAGACCCTAGCGGGATAGAGACCCAGTACTTC.

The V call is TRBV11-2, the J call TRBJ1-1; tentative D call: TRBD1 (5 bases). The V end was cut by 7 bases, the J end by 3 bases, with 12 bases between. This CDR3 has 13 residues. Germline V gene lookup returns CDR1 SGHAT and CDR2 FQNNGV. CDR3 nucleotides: TGTGCCAGCACCCAGCCAGGGCACACTGAAGCTTTCTTT. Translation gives CASTQPGHTEAFF.

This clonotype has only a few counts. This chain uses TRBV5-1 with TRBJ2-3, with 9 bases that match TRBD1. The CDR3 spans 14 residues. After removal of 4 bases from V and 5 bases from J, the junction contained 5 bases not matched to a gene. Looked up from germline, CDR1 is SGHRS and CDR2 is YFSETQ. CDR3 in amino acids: CASSPGTGRDTQYF. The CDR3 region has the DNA TGCGCCAGCAGCCCCGGGACAGGGCGAGATACGCAGTATTTT.

DNA for the CDR3: TGTGCCAGCAGCGCGGACCCTTGGGGGGGTAGCACAGATACGCAGTATTTT. It yields the protein CASSADPWGGSTDTQYF. The chain employs TRBV5-5 and TRBJ2-3; TRBD2 aligns across 7 bases. The germline V gene encodes CDR1 SGHKS and CDR2 YYEKEE (reference sequence). V shed 4 bases, J shed 0 bases, and the junction held 11 bases outside the gene matches. CDR3 length: 17 residues.

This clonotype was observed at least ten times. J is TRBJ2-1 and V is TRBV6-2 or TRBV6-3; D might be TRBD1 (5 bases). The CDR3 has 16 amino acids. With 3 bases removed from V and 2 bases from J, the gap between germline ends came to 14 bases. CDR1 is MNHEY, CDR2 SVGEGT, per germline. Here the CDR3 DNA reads TGTGCCAGCAGTTATTCCTCAGGGCGACCCTACAATGAGCAGTTCTTC. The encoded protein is CASSYSSGRPYNEQFF.

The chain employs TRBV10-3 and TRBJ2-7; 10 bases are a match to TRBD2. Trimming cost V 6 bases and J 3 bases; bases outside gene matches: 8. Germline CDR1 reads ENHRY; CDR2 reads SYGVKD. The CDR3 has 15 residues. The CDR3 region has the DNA TGTGCCATCAGCCGAGGGGCTAGCGGGAGCTACGAGCAGTACTTC. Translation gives CAISRGASGSYEQYF.

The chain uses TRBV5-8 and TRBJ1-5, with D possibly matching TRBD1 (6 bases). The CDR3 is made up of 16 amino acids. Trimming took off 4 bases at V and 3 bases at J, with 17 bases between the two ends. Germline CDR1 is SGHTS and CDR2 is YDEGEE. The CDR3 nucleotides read TGTGCCAGCAGCGGCACAGGGCGGCGGTTCAATCAGCCCCAGCATTTT. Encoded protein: CASSGTGRRFNQPQHF.

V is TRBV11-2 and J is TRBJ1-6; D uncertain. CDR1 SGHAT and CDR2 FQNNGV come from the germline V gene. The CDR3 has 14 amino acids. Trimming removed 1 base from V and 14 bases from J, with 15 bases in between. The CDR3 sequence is CASSLASGQTALHF. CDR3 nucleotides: TGTGCCAGCAGCTTAGCGTCTGGCCAAACGGCCCTCCACTTT.

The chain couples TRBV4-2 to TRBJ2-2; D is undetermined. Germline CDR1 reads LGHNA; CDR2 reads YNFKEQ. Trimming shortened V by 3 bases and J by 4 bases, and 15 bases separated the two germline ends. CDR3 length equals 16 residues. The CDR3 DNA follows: TGTGCCAGCAGCCAGGGCCCAACGGTGGCCACCGGGGAGCTGTTTTTT. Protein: CASSQGPTVATGELFF.

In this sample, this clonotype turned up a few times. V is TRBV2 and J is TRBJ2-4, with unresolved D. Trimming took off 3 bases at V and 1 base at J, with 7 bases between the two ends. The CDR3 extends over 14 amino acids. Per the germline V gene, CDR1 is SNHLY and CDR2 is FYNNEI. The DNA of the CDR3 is TGTGCCAGCAGTGATGGTCGGGCCAAAAACATTCAGTACTTC. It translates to CASSDGRAKNIQYF.

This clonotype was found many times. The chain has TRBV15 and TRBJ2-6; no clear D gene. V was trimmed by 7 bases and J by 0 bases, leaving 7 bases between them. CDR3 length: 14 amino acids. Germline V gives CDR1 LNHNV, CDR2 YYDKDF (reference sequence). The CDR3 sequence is CATTGNSGANVLTF. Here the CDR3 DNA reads TGTGCCACCACAGGTAACTCTGGGGCCAACGTCCTGACTTTC.

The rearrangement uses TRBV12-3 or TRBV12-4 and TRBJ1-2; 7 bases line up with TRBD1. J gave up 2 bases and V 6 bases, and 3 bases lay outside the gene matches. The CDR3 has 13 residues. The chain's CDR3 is CASRQTGNYGYTF. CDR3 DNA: TGTGCCAGCAGGCAGACAGGGAACTATGGCTACACCTTC.

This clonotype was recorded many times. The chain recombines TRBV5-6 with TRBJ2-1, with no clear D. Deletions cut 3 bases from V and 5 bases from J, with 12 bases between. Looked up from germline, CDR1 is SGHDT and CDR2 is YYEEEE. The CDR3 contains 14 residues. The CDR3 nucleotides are TGTGCCAGCAGCTCGGACCATGAAAACAATGAGCAGTTCTTC. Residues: CASSSDHENNEQFF. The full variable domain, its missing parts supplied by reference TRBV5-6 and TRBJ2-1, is DAGVTQSPTHLIKTRGQQVTLRCSPKSGHDTVSWYQQALGQGPQFIFQYYEEEERQRGNFPDRFSGHQFPNYSSELNVNALLLGDSALYLCASSSDHENNEQFFGPGTRLTVL.

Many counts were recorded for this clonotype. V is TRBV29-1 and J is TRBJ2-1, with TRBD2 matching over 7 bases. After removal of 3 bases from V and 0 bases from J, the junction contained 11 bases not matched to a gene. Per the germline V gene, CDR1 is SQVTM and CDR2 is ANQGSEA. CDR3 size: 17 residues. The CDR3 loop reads CSVDGEASGFSYNEQFF. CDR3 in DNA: TGCAGCGTTGATGGTGAGGCTAGCGGATTCTCCTACAATGAGCAGTTCTTC.

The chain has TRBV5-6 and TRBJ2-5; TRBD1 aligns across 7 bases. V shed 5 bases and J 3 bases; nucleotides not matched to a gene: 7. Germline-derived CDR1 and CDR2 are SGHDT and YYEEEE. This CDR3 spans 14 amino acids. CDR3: CASSFEQGKETQYF. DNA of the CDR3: TGTGCCAGCAGTTTTGAACAGGGGAAAGAGACCCAGTACTTC.

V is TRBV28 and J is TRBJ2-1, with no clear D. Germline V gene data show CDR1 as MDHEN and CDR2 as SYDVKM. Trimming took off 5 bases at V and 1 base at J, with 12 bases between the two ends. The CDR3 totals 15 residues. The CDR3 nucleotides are TGTGCCAGCAGTGCACCCGGACCATCCTACAATGAGCAGTTCTTC. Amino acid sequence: CASSAPGPSYNEQFF.

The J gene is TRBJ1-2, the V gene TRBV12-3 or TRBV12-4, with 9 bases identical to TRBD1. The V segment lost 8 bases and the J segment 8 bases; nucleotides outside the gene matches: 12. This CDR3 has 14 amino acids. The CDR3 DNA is TGTGCCAGCGGTCCCTCCGGGACAGGGTACGGCTACACCTTC. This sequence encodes CASGPSGTGYGYTF.

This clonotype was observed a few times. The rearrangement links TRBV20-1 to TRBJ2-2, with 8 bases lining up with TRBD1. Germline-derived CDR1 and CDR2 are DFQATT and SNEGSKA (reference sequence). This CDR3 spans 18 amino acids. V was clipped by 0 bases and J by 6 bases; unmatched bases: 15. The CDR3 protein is CSARDRLRGTGVSGELFF. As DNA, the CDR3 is TGCAGTGCTAGAGATCGATTACGCGGGACAGGAGTGTCCGGGGAGCTGTTTTTT.

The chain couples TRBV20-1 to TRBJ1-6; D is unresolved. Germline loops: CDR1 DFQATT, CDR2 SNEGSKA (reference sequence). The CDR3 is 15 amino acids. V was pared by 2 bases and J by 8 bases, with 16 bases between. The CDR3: CSARPTVRSDSPLHF. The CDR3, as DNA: TGCAGTGCTAGACCAACGGTGAGAAGCGATTCACCCCTCCACTTT.

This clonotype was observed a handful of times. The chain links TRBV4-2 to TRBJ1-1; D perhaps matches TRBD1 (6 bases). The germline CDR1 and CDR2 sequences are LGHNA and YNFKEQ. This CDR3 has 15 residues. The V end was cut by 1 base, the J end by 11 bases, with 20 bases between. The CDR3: CASSQGQVGSPDAFF. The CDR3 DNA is TGTGCCAGCAGCCAAGGACAGGTCGGAAGCCCGGATGCTTTCTTT.

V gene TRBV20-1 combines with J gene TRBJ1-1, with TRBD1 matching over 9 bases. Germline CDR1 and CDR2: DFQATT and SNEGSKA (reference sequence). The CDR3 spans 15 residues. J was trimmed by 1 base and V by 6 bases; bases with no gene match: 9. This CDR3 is CSASHRGLQNTEAFF. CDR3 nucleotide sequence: TGCAGTGCATCCCACAGGGGGCTACAGAACACTGAAGCTTTCTTT.

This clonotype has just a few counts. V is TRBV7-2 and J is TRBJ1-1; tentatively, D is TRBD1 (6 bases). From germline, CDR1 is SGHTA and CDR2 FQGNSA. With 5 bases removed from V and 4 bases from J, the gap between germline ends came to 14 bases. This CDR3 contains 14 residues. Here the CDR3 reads CASSKQPGVTEAFF. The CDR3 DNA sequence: TGTGCCAGCAGCAAACAGCCAGGGGTCACTGAAGCTTTCTTT.

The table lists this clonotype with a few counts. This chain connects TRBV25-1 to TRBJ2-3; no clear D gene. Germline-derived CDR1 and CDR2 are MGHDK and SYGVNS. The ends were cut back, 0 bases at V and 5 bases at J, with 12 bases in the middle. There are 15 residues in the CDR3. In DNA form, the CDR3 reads TGTGCCAGCAGTGAATATAGCCAAAACAGAGATACGCAGTATTTT. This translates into CASSEYSQNRDTQYF. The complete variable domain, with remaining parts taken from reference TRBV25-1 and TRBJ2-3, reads EADIYQTPRYLVIGTGKKITLECSQTMGHDKMYWYQQDPGMELHLIHYSYGVNSTEKGDLSSESTVSRIRTEHFPLTLESARPSHTSQYLCASSEYSQNRDTQYFGPGTRLTVL.

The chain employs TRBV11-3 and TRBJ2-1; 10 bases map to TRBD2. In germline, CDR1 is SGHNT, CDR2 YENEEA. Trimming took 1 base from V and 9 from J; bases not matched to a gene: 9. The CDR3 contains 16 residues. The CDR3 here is CASSLASASGRGEQFF. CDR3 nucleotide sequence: TGTGCCAGCAGCTTAGCGTCCGCTAGCGGGAGAGGTGAGCAGTTCTTC.